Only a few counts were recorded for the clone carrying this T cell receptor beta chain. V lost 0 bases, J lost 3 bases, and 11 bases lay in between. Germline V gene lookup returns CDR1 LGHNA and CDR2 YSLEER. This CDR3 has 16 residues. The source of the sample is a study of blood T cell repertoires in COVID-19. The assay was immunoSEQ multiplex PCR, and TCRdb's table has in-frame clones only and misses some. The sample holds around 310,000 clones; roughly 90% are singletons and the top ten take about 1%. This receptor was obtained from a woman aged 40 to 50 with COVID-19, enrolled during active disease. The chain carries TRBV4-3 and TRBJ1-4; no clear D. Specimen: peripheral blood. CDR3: CASSQDRAGANEKLFF. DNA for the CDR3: TGCGCCAGCAGCCAAGATAGGGCGGGAGCTAATGAAAAACTGTTTTTT.